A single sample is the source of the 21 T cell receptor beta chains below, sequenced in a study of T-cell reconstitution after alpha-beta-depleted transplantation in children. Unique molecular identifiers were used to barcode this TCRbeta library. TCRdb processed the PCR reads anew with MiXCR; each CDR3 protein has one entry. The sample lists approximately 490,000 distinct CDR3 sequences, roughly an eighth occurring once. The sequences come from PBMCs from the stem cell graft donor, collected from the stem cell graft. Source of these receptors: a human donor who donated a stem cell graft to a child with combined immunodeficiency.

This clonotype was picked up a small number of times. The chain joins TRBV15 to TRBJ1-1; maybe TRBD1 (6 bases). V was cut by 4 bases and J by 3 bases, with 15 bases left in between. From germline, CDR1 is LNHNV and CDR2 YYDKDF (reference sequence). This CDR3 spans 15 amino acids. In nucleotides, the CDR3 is TGTGCCACCAGCACCCTACAGGGTTGGGACACTGAAGCTTTCTTT. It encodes CATSTLQGWDTEAFF.

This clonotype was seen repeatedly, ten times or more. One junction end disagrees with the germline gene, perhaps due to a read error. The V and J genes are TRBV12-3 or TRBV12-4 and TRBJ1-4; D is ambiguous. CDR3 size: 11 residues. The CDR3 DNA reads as TGTGCCAGCAGCTTAGGTGAAAAACTGTTTTTT. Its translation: CASSLGEKLFF.

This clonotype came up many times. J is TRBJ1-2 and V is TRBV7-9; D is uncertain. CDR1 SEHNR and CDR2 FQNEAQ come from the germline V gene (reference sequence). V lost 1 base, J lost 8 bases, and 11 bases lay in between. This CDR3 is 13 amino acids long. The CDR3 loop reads CASSLGPEGGYTF. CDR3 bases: TGTGCCAGCAGCTTAGGACCAGAGGGCGGCTACACCTTC. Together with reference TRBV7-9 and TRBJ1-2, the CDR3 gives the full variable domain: DTGVSQNPRHKITKRGQNVTFRCDPISEHNRLYWYRQTLGQGPEFLTYFQNEAQLEKSRLLSDRFSAERPKGSFSTLEIQRTEQGDSAMYLCASSLGPEGGYTFGSGTRLTVV.

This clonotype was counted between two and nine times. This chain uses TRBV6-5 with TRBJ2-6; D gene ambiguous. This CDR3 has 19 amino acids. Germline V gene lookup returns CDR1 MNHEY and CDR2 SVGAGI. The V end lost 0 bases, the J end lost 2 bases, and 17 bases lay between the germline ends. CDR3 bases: TGTGCCAGCAGTTACTCGCCCGACATGTATGGCACTGGGGCCAACGTCCTGACTTTC. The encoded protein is CASSYSPDMYGTGANVLTF.

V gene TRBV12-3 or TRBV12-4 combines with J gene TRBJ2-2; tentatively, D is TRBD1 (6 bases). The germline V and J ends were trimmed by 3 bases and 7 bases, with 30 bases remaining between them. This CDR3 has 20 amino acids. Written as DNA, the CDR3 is TGTGCCAGCAGTTTCATAGTGGGCAGGGGTCTCGGAGCTTGGAACGGGGAGCTGTTTTTT. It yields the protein CASSFIVGRGLGAWNGELFF.

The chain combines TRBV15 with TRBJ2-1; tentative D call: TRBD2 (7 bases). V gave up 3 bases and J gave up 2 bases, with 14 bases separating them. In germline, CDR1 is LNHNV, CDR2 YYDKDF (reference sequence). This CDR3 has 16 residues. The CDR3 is CATSRAGAQPYNEQFF. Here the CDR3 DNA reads TGTGCCACCAGCAGGGCGGGGGCCCAACCCTACAATGAGCAGTTCTTC.

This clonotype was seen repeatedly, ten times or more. The CDR3 DNA is TGTGCCAGCAGCTCATCCTTAGGGCCGTCAAGAGAGACCCAGTACTTC. This encodes CASSSSLGPSRETQYF. The chain employs TRBV13 and TRBJ2-5; D is ambiguous. Trimming shortened V by 4 bases and J by 4 bases, and 19 bases separated the two germline ends. The CDR3 contains 16 residues. From germline, CDR1 is PRHDT and CDR2 FYEKMQ (reference sequence). The whole variable domain, filled in from reference TRBV13 and TRBJ2-5, reads AAGVIQSPRHLIKEKRETATLKCYPIPRHDTVYWYQQGPGQDPQFLISFYEKMQSDKGSIPDRFSAQQFSDYHSELNMSSLELGDSALYFCASSSSLGPSRETQYFGPGTRLLVL.

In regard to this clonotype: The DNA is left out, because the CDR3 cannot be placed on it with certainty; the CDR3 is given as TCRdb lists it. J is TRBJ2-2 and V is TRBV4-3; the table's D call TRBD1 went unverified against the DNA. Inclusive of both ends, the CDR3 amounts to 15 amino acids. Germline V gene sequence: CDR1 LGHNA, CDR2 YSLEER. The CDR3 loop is CASRTGARTPGSCFF.

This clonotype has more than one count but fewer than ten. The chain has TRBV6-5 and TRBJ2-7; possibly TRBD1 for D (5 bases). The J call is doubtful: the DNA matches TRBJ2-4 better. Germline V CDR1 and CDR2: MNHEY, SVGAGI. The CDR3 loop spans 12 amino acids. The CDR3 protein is CASRVGAGIQYF. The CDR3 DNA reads TGTGCCAGCAGGGTAGGGGCTGGCATTCAGTACTTC.

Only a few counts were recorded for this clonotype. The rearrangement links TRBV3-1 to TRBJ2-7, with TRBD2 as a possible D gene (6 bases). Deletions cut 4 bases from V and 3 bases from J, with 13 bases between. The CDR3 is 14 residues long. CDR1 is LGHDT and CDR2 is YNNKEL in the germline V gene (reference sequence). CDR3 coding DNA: TGTGCCAGCAGCCGCCATGGCGGGAACTACGAGCAGTACTTC. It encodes CASSRHGGNYEQYF.

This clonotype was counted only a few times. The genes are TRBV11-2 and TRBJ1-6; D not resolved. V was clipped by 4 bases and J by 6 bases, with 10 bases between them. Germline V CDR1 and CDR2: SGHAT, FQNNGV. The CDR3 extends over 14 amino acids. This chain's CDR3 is CASSSRNVNSPLHF. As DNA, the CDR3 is TGTGCCAGCAGCTCCAGAAATGTTAATTCACCCCTCCACTTT.

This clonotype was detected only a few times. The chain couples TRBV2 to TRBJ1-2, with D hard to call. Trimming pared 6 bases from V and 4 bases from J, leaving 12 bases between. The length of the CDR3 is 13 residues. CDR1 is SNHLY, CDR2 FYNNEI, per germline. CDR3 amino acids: CASRIGQVYGYTF. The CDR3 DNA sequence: TGTGCCAGCAGAATCGGTCAGGTCTATGGCTACACCTTC.

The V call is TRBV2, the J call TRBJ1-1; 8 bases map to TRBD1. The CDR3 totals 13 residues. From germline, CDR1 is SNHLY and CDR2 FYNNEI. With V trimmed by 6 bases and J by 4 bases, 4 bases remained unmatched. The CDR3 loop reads CASSIDRGTEAFF. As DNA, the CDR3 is TGTGCCAGCAGCATAGACAGGGGCACTGAAGCTTTCTTT.

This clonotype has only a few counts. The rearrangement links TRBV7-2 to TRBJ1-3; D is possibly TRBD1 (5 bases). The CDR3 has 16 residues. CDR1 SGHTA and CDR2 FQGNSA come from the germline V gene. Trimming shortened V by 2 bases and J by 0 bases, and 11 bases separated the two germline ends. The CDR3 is CASSLTWDPSGNTIYF. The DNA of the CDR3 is TGTGCCAGCAGCTTAACTTGGGACCCCTCTGGAAACACCATATATTTT.

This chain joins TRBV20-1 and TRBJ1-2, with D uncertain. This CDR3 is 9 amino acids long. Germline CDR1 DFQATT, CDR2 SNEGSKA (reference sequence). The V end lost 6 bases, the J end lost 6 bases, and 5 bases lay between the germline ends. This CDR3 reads CSAQDGYTF. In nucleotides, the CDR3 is TGCAGTGCCCAAGATGGCTACACCTTC.

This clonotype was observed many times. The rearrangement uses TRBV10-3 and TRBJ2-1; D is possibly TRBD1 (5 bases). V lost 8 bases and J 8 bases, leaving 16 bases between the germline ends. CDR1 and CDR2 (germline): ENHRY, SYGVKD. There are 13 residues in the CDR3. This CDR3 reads CAIGAGLDDEQFF. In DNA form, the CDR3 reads TGTGCCATCGGGGCAGGGTTGGACGATGAGCAGTTCTTC.

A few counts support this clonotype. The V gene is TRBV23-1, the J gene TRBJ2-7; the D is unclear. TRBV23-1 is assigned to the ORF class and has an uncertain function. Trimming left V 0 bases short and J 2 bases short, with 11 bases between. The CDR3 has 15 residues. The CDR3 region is CASSQSKQPAYEQYF. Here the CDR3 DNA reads TGCGCCAGCAGTCAATCGAAACAGCCGGCCTACGAGCAGTACTTC.

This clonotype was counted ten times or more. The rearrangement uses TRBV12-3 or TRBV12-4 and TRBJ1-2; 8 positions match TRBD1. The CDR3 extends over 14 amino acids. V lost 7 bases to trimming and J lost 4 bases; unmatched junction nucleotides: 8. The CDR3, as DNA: TGTGCCAGCAACCCGACAGGGGATACCTATGGCTACACCTTC. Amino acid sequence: CASNPTGDTYGYTF.

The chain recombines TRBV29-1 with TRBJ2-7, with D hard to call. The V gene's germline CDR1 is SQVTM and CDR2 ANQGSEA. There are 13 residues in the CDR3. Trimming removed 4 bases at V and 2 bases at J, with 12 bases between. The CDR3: CSVAGRSTYEQYF. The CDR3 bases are TGCAGCGTTGCCGGCAGGTCCACCTACGAGCAGTACTTC.

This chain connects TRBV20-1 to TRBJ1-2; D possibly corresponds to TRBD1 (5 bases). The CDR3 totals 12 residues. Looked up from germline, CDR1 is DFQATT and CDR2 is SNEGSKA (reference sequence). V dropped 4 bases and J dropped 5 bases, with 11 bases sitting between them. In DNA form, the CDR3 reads TGCAGTGCTATGGTTGGGGGATATGGCTACACCTTC. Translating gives CSAMVGGYGYTF.

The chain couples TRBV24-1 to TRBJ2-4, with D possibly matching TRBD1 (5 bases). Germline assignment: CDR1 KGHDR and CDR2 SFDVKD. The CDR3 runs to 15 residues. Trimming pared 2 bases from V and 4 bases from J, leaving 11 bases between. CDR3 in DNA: TGTGCCACCAGTGATTCCTTGGACACAAAAAACATTCAGTACTTC. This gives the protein CATSDSLDTKNIQYF.